This T cell receptor (beta chain) was recorded in a study of shared clonotypes between healthy human individuals. Study-level results: Clonotype sharing across donors was expected to vary with sequencing depth.

With regard to this clone: Antigen: not known.

Germline CDR1 LNHDA, CDR2 SQIVND (reference sequence). V dropped 8 bases and J dropped 0 bases, with 10 bases sitting between them. This CDR3 has 13 residues. Repertoires were generated with immunoSEQ multiplex PCR, while TCRdb's copy carries only in-frame clones and drops some. The repertoire includes some 2,000,000 clones, 85% to 95% of them detected once, and roughly 0.13% sits in the top ten. The chain joins TRBV19 to TRBJ1-2; maybe TRBD1 (6 bases). Sequencing was performed on naive CD4+ T cells sorted from blood. Subset of the sample: CD45RA+ positively selected. This clonotype was obtained from a man in his late teens or twenties in good health. As DNA, the CDR3 is TGTGCCAGTCAGACAGGCTCTAACTATGGCTACACCTTC. Protein: CASQTGSNYGYTF.